The rows below give T cell receptor beta chains drawn from one sample of a study of blood T cell repertoires in COVID-19. Only in-frame clones appear in the TCRdb table, and some are missing; sequencing was by immunoSEQ multiplex PCR. The sample holds roughly 15,000 clones; around 90% are singletons and the top ten take 15% to 20%. The source material was peripheral blood. The receptors were gathered from a man aged 50-59 years with active COVID-19. Each CDR3 is given with its conserved first and last residue. D genes are given only for firm matches. Clone size is shown for a subset of rows, as once, few, many or a class of expanded clone.

J: TRBJ2-5; V: TRBV9; D: TRBD2; size: -; DNA: TGTGCCAGCAGCCCGTCGGGGGGACTGAGGGAGACCCAGTACTTC; CDR3: CASSPSGGLRETQYF
J: TRBJ1-2; V: TRBV12-3/TRBV12-4; D: -; size: -; DNA: TGTGCCAGCAGTTTCAGCCGGGACTATGGCTACACCTTC; CDR3: CASSFSRDYGYTF
J: TRBJ2-7; V: TRBV4-1; D: TRBD2; size: few; DNA: TGCGCCAGCAGCCAGGGACGGGGGGACTACGAGCAGTACTTC; CDR3: CASSQGRGDYEQYF
J: TRBJ2-1; V: TRBV7-8; D: TRBD1; size: once; DNA: TGTGCCAGCAGCTTAGTGGGACAGGGGGCCAATGAGCAGTTCTTC; CDR3: CASSLVGQGANEQFF
J: TRBJ2-7; V: TRBV27; D: -; size: -; DNA: TGTGCGACCAGAGGCAGTCTTCCCTACGAGCAGTACTTC; CDR3: CATRGSLPYEQYF
J: TRBJ2-3; V: TRBV3-1/TRBV3-2; D: -; size: -; DNA: TGTGCCAGCAGCCAAAGCCTGAATACGCAGTATTTT; CDR3: CASSQSLNTQYF
J: TRBJ2-1; V: TRBV5-6; D: TRBD2; size: -; DNA: TGTGCCAGCAGCTTGGAGGGGACTAGCTTCAATGAGCAGTTCTTC; CDR3: CASSLEGTSFNEQFF
J: TRBJ2-7; V: TRBV5-4; D: TRBD2; size: -; DNA: TGTGCCAGCAGCTTTTCTAGCGGGAATTACGAGCAGTACTTC; CDR3: CASSFSSGNYEQYF
J: TRBJ2-7; V: TRBV27; D: TRBD1; size: once; DNA: TGTGCCAGCAGTTCCAGACAGGGGTCCTCCTACGAGCAGTACTTC; CDR3: CASSSRQGSSYEQYF
J: TRBJ2-5; V: TRBV5-1; D: TRBD2; size: -; DNA: TGCGCCAGCAGCCAGGGGGTAGCGGGAGGAGCAGAGACCCAGTACTTC; CDR3: CASSQGVAGGAETQYF
J: TRBJ2-3; V: TRBV28; D: -; size: -; DNA: TGTGCCAGCAGTCTGATGGTGGGGGGAACAAGCACAGATACGCAGTATTTT; CDR3: CASSLMVGGTSTDTQYF
J: TRBJ2-5; V: TRBV11-1; D: TRBD1; size: once; DNA: TGTGCCAGCAGCTTCCCAGGGGGAGAGACCCAGTACTTC; CDR3: CASSFPGGETQYF
J: TRBJ1-2; V: TRBV6-5; D: TRBD1; size: -; DNA: TGTGCCAGCAGTTACGGGGGGTCGACAGGGACCTATGGCTACACCTTC; CDR3: CASSYGGSTGTYGYTF
J: TRBJ2-3; V: TRBV6-2/TRBV6-3; D: -; size: -; DNA: TGTGCCAGCAGTTACTCCGAGGTGGATACGCAGTATTTT; CDR3: CASSYSEVDTQYF
J: TRBJ1-1; V: TRBV2; D: TRBD1; size: -; DNA: TGTGCCAGCAAACAACAGGGGCGGGCTGAAGCTTTCTTT; CDR3: CASKQQGRAEAFF
J: TRBJ1-2; V: TRBV7-2; D: TRBD1; size: -; DNA: TGTGCCAGCAGCGCCCATTTTGGGGGACAGGGAGGTGGCTACACCTTC; CDR3: CASSAHFGGQGGGYTF
J: TRBJ2-5; V: TRBV10-2; D: -; size: -; DNA: TGCGCCAGCATGGGCCTAACCCAAGAGACCCAGTACTTC; CDR3: CASMGLTQETQYF
J: TRBJ2-5; V: TRBV5-4; D: -; size: -; DNA: TGTGCCAGCAACATTGGGACTGCGGAGACCCAGTACTTC; CDR3: CASNIGTAETQYF
J: TRBJ2-7; V: TRBV6-5; D: -; size: -; DNA: TGTGCCAGCACCAGGGGCACCTACGAGCAGTACTTC; CDR3: CASTRGTYEQYF
J: TRBJ1-4; V: TRBV15; D: -; size: -; DNA: TGTGCCACCAGCAGAGTGGGGGCCGGTGAAAAACTGTTTTTT; CDR3: CATSRVGAGEKLFF
J: TRBJ2-7; V: TRBV27; D: TRBD2; size: once; DNA: TGTGCCAGCAGTCTGGTAGCGGGAGCTCCCTCCTACGAGCAGTACTTC; CDR3: CASSLVAGAPSYEQYF
J: TRBJ2-7; V: TRBV2; D: TRBD2; size: -; DNA: TGTGCCACGGGGACTAGCGACGAGCAGTACTTC; CDR3: CATGTSDEQYF
J: TRBJ1-4; V: TRBV9; D: -; size: -; DNA: TGTGCCAGCAGCGTAGGGGGGCAGGGAGATGAAAAACTGTTTTTT; CDR3: CASSVGGQGDEKLFF
J: TRBJ1-4; V: TRBV4-2; D: -; size: -; DNA: TGTGCCAGCAGCCAAGAGGCAGGGGAAAATGAAAAACTGTTTTTT; CDR3: CASSQEAGENEKLFF
J: TRBJ1-5; V: TRBV28; D: -; size: -; DNA: TGTGCCAGCAGTTTTAACAGGGTCCAGCCCCAGCATTTT; CDR3: CASSFNRVQPQHF
J: TRBJ2-7; V: TRBV15; D: -; size: -; DNA: TGTGCCACCAGCAGCGCACGGGACACAATTCACGAGCAGTACTTC; CDR3: CATSSARDTIHEQYF
J: TRBJ1-2; V: TRBV28; D: TRBD1; size: -; DNA: TGTGCCAGCAGTTTAACAGGGGGCGACTATGGCTACACCTTC; CDR3: CASSLTGGDYGYTF
J: TRBJ2-1; V: TRBV10-2; D: TRBD2; size: -; DNA: TGCGCCAGCAGTAAGTCGGCTAGCGGGTTGAATGAGCAGTTCTTC; CDR3: CASSKSASGLNEQFF
J: TRBJ2-2; V: TRBV5-1; D: -; size: -; DNA: TGCGCCAGCAGCTTATCGGAACCGGGCACCGGGGAGCTGTTTTTT; CDR3: CASSLSEPGTGELFF
J: TRBJ2-1; V: TRBV2; D: -; size: -; DNA: TGTGCCAGCAGTGAAAGTTTTTCGACTAATTTCGCCGGTGAGCAGTTCTTC; CDR3: CASSESFSTNFAGEQFF
J: TRBJ2-7; V: TRBV7-3; D: -; size: -; DNA: TGTGCCAGCAGCTTAAGTCCTACTTCGGAGCAGTACTTC; CDR3: CASSLSPTSEQYF
J: TRBJ2-7; V: TRBV5-6; D: TRBD1; size: -; DNA: TGTGCCAGCAGCTTGGTCTGGACAGGGGGGGTAACCTACGAGCAGTACTTC; CDR3: CASSLVWTGGVTYEQYF
J: TRBJ1-2; V: TRBV7-9; D: TRBD1; size: once; DNA: TGTGCCAGCAGCTTAGCGAGCTCCGGGACAGGGCATGGCTACACCTTC; CDR3: CASSLASSGTGHGYTF
J: TRBJ2-1; V: TRBV27; D: TRBD2; size: -; DNA: TGTGCCAGCAGTTCCCCGGGAGGTAGCGCCTACAATGAGCAGTTCTTC; CDR3: CASSSPGGSAYNEQFF
J: TRBJ2-6; V: TRBV28; D: TRBD1; size: -; DNA: TGTGCCAGCAGTACACAGGGGCCTGGGGCCAACGTCCTGACTTTC; CDR3: CASSTQGPGANVLTF
J: TRBJ1-6; V: TRBV9; D: -; size: few; DNA: TGTGCCAGCAGCCCAGAAGGGGTAAATTCACCCCTCCACTTT; CDR3: CASSPEGVNSPLHF
J: TRBJ1-1; V: TRBV2; D: TRBD1; size: once; DNA: TGTGCCAGTACGGAACAGGGGAAAAGTGCTGAAGCTTTCTTT; CDR3: CASTEQGKSAEAFF
J: TRBJ2-5; V: TRBV18; D: TRBD2; size: once; DNA: TGTGCCAGCTCACCAGTAGCGGGAGGCGAGACCCAGTACTTC; CDR3: CASSPVAGGETQYF
J: TRBJ2-3; V: TRBV19; D: -; size: -; DNA: TGTGCCAGTAGTCGACAGGATAGCACAGATACGCAGTATTTT; CDR3: CASSRQDSTDTQYF
J: TRBJ1-4; V: TRBV9; D: TRBD1; size: -; DNA: TGTGCCAGCAGCGTCGACAGGGGGAACGAAAAACTGTTTTTT; CDR3: CASSVDRGNEKLFF
J: TRBJ1-1; V: TRBV5-1; D: -; size: -; DNA: TGCGCCAGCAGCTTGCAGGAACCGGCAGAAGCTTTCTTT; CDR3: CASSLQEPAEAFF
J: TRBJ1-2; V: TRBV2; D: -; size: -; DNA: TGTGCCAGCAGCCAGGACAAAAACTATGGCTACACCTTC; CDR3: CASSQDKNYGYTF
J: TRBJ2-1; V: TRBV4-1; D: -; size: -; DNA: TGCGCCAGCAGCCCTGTGCGAGACTACAATGAGCAGTTCTTC; CDR3: CASSPVRDYNEQFF
J: TRBJ1-5; V: TRBV19; D: TRBD1; size: -; DNA: TGTGCCAGTAGTAGGCAGGGGGCCGGCCAGCCCCAGCATTTT; CDR3: CASSRQGAGQPQHF
J: TRBJ1-2; V: TRBV6-2/TRBV6-3; D: -; size: -; DNA: TGTGCCAGCAGTTACAATCCCGGGACAACCTATGGCTACACCTTC; CDR3: CASSYNPGTTYGYTF
J: TRBJ2-7; V: TRBV7-9; D: TRBD1; size: -; DNA: TGTGCCAGCAGCCTACAGGGGCTCTCCTACGAGCAGTACTTC; CDR3: CASSLQGLSYEQYF
J: TRBJ2-3; V: TRBV16; D: -; size: -; DNA: TGTGCCAGCAGCCAATCGGTTCCTAGCCCCACAGATACGCAGTATTTT; CDR3: CASSQSVPSPTDTQYF